This T cell receptor (beta chain) was identified in a study of shared clonotypes between healthy human individuals. Study-wide background: Serving as donors were two women and a few men, whose ages spanned 18 to 49.

Naive CD8 populations comprised CD45RO-negative cells positively selected for CCR7, excluding terminally differentiated effector memory CD45RA+ cells. Germline CDR1 MGHRA, CDR2 YSYEKL. This CDR3 has 15 amino acids. The V gene lost 0 bases and the J gene lost 7 bases, with 15 bases spanning the gap. A deep-level run was used for the assay. The method was immunoSEQ multiplex PCR; TCRdb's version includes in-frame clones alone and lacks a portion of them. The data show about 2 million clones, about 94% seen once. The sample was naive CD8+ T cells sorted from blood. This receptor was identified in a man aged 18 to 30 in good health. The chain recombines TRBV4-1 with TRBJ2-5; D perhaps matches TRBD2 (5 bases). This chain's CDR3 is CASSQDLAPRGTQYF. The CDR3 DNA follows: TGCGCCAGCAGCCAAGATCTGGCTCCCCGGGGGACCCAGTACTTC.